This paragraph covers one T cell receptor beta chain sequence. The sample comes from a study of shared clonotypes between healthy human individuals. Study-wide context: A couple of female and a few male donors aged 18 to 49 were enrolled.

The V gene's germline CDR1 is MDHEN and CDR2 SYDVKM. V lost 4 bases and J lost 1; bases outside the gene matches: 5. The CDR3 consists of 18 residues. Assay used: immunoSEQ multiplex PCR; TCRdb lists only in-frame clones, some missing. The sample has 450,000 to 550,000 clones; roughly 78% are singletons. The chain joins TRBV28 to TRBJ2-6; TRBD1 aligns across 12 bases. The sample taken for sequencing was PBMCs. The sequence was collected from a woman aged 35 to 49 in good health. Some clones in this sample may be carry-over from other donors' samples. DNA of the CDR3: TGTGCCAGCAGTTCCGGGACAGGGGGCCTATCTGGGGCCAACGTCCTGACTTTC. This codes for CASSSGTGGLSGANVLTF.